The 13 T cell receptor beta chains in this list originate from one sample, sequenced in a study of T cells in Graves' hyperthyroidism and ophthalmopathy. Amplified TCR beta CDR3 regions derived from RNA transcripts. The HTBI primer set drove a first-round RT-PCR of the TCR CDR3. TCRdb passed the multiplex PCR reads through MiXCR, listing each CDR3 protein once. Found here are a few hundred thousand distinct CDR3 sequences, about 13% of them singletons; the top ten hold approximately 35%. Input material: blood. The receptors were sampled from a woman aged 40 to 55 with Graves' ophthalmopathy.

The chain uses TRBV19 and TRBJ2-1, with TRBD2 matching over 8 bases. The CDR3 has 16 residues. Losses at the gene ends were 5 bases for V and 5 bases for J; bases not matched to a gene: 11. Germline CDR1 reads LNHDA; CDR2 reads SQIVND (reference sequence). The CDR3 protein is CASSLLAGMSNNEQFF. CDR3 bases: TGTGCCAGTAGTCTTCTAGCGGGTATGAGTAACAATGAGCAGTTCTTC.

This clonotype was seen repeatedly, ten times or more. The V call is TRBV24-1, the J call TRBJ2-5; D unclear. Germline CDR1 reads KGHDR; CDR2 reads SFDVKD. V was shortened by 1 base and J by 3 bases, with 2 bases between the two germline ends. The CDR3 length is 12 residues. CDR3 sequence reads: CATSDFEETQYF. The CDR3 DNA reads as TGTGCCACCAGTGATTTCGAAGAGACCCAGTACTTC.

This clonotype showed up many times. The chain employs TRBV15 and TRBJ1-1; the D is unclear. V was trimmed by 0 bases and J by 2 bases, leaving 19 bases between them. Germline CDR1 reads LNHNV; CDR2 reads YYDKDF (reference sequence). CDR3 length: 18 residues. CDR3 sequence reads: CATSRELLILGVNTEAFF. CDR3 coding DNA: TGTGCCACCAGCAGAGAATTGCTGATCCTGGGCGTTAACACTGAAGCTTTCTTT.

This chain joins TRBV5-1 and TRBJ1-6; D remains ambiguous. The CDR3 totals 15 residues. Per germline, CDR1 SGHRS and CDR2 YFSETQ. Trimming removed 4 bases at V and 11 bases at J, with 19 bases between. The CDR3 here is CASSPGGSRDPPLHF. CDR3 in DNA: TGCGCCAGCAGCCCCGGCGGCAGTCGGGATCCACCCCTCCACTTT.

In its sample, this clonotype was seen once. The chain carries TRBV7-9 and TRBJ2-1; 8 bases are a match to TRBD2. The germline CDR1 and CDR2 sequences are SEHNR and FQNEAQ (reference sequence). V was pared by 3 bases and J by 8 bases, with 9 bases of the junction left unmatched. CDR3 length equals 15 residues. CDR3 loop: CASSFTSGGQDEQFF. The CDR3 DNA follows: TGTGCCAGCAGCTTTACCTCGGGGGGGCAGGATGAGCAGTTCTTC.

This chain connects TRBV20-1 to TRBJ2-7, with 12 bases that match TRBD2. Germline trimming cut 6 bases from V and 2 bases from J; bases unmatched to any gene: 8. CDR3 length: 15 amino acids. CDR1 and CDR2 from the germline V gene are DFQATT and SNEGSKA (reference sequence). CDR3 protein: CSAPQASGGAYEQYF. CDR3 nucleotide sequence: TGCAGTGCCCCTCAGGCTAGCGGGGGGGCCTACGAGCAGTACTTC.

Concerning this clonotype: A read error is possible here, since a much larger clone lies one base away. The rearrangement joins TRBV7-9 to TRBJ1-2; 8 nucleotides align to TRBD1. The CDR3 is 14 amino acids. Germline CDR1 reads SEHNR; CDR2 reads FQNEAQ (reference sequence). CDR3 loop: CDSSPRQGNYGYTF. DNA for the CDR3: TGTGACAGCAGCCCCCGACAGGGGAACTATGGCTACACCTTC.

The chain recombines TRBV6-1 with TRBJ1-6, with no clear D. Germline CDR1 MNHNS, CDR2 SASEGT. The CDR3 contains 14 residues. V gave up 2 bases and J gave up 7 bases, with 9 bases separating them. The CDR3 DNA reads as TGTGCCAGCAGTGAACCCCACGGGAATTCACCCCTCCACTTT. This sequence encodes CASSEPHGNSPLHF.

The count of this clonotype is one. The rearrangement uses TRBV4-1 and TRBJ2-1, with D perhaps matching TRBD1 or TRBD2 (5 bases each). Germline V gene data show CDR1 as MGHRA and CDR2 as YSYEKL. This CDR3 spans 14 amino acids. Trimming cost V 2 bases and J 6 bases, with 11 bases left between them. CDR3 region: CASSQKGRINEQFF. The CDR3 region has the DNA TGCGCCAGCAGCCAAAAGGGACGGATCAATGAGCAGTTCTTC.

The rearrangement joins TRBV27 to TRBJ2-1; unclear D gene. This CDR3 is 14 amino acids long. Germline CDR1 and CDR2: MNHEY and SMNVEV (reference sequence). The V gene lost 2 bases and the J gene lost 6 bases, with 11 bases spanning the gap. Here the CDR3 reads CASSLEYLSNEQFF. The CDR3, as DNA: TGTGCCAGCAGTTTAGAATATTTAAGCAATGAGCAGTTCTTC.

Many counts were recorded for this clonotype. The chain combines TRBV6-1 with TRBJ2-7; no definite D call. Trimming left V 3 bases short and J 3 bases short, with 6 bases between. The germline CDR1 and CDR2 sequences are MNHNS and SASEGT. The CDR3 runs to 12 residues. The CDR3 here is CASSERGYEQYF. In nucleotides, the CDR3 is TGTGCCAGCAGTGAGAGAGGCTACGAGCAGTACTTC.

This clonotype was observed a handful of times. This chain links TRBV11-2 with TRBJ2-2; D unresolved. The CDR3 consists of 13 residues. Germline V gene data show CDR1 as SGHAT and CDR2 as FQNNGV. V dropped 1 base and J dropped 7 bases, with 7 bases sitting between them. CDR3 residues: CASSLVAGGELFF. The CDR3 bases are TGTGCCAGCAGCTTAGTGGCCGGCGGGGAGCTGTTTTTT.

This clonotype was counted at least ten times. The chain couples TRBV7-2 to TRBJ2-7; unclear D gene. The CDR3 runs to 11 residues. Trimming removed 7 bases at V and 6 bases at J, with 10 bases between. The germline gives CDR1 SGHTA, CDR2 FQGNSA. CDR3 nucleotide sequence: TGTGCCAGCACCATCGATTCCGAGCAGTACTTC. Residues: CASTIDSEQYF.